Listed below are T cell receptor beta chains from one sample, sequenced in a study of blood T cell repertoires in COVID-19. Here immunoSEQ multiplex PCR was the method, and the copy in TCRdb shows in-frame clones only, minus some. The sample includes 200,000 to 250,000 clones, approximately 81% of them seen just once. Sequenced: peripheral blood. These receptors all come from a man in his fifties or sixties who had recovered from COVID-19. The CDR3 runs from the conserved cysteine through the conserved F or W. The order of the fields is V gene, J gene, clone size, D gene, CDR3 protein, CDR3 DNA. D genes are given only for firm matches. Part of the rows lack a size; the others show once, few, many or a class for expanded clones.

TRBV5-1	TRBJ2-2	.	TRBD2	CASSAGTSGKNTGELFF	TGCGCCAGCAGCGCGGGGACTAGCGGGAAGAACACCGGGGAGCTGTTTTTT
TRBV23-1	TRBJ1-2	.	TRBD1	CASSLKTGSYGYTF	TGCGCCAGCAGTCTTAAGACAGGGTCCTATGGCTACACCTTC
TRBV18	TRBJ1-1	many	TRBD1	CASSPLGRGDTEAFF	TGTGCCAGCTCACCATTAGGCAGGGGGGACACTGAAGCTTTCTTT
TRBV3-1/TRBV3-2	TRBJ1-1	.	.	CASSQKRGTEAFF	TGTGCCAGCAGCCAAAAGCGAGGGACTGAAGCTTTCTTT
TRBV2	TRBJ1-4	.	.	CATTPRGAGSEKLFF	TGTGCCACTACCCCTCGGGGGGCGGGAAGTGAAAAACTGTTTTTT
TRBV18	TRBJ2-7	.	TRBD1	CASSPPGQGAYEQYF	TGTGCCAGCTCACCACCGGGACAGGGGGCCTACGAGCAGTACTTC
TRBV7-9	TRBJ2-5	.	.	CASSLIDVETQYF	TGTGCCAGCAGCTTAATAGATGTGGAGACCCAGTACTTC
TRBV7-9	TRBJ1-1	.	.	CASSSRGLNTEAFF	TGTGCCAGCAGCTCCAGGGGACTGAACACTGAAGCTTTCTTT
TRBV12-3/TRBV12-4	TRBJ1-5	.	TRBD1	CASSHDRAQPQHF	TGTGCCAGCAGTCATGACAGGGCTCAGCCCCAGCATTTT
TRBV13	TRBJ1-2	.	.	CASSLRQAYGYTF	TGTGCCAGCAGCTTACGACAGGCGTATGGCTACACCTTC
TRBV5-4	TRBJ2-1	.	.	CASSLGRESLNEQFF	TGTGCCAGCAGCTTGGGCCGGGAGTCATTGAATGAGCAGTTCTTC
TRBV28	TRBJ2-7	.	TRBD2	CASSIASGYEQYF	TGTGCCAGCAGTATAGCTAGCGGCTACGAGCAGTACTTC
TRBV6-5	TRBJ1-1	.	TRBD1	CATSQGAVTEAFF	TGTGCCACATCACAGGGGGCGGTCACTGAAGCTTTCTTT
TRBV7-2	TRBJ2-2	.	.	CAGAAQIQGTGELFF	TGTGCCGGGGCGGCACAGATCCAGGGCACCGGGGAGCTGTTTTTT
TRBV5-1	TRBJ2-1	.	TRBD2	CASSYTGTSGGEQFF	TGCGCCAGCAGCTACACCGGGACTAGCGGAGGGGAGCAGTTCTTC
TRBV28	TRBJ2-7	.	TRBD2	CASSFGTSLGDEQYF	TGTGCCAGCAGTTTCGGGACTAGCCTTGGGGATGAGCAGTACTTC
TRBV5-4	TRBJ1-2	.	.	CASSLSGDGYTF	TGTGCCAGCAGCTTGTCAGGGGATGGCTACACCTTC
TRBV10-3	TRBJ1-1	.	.	CAISDGVGYTEAFF	TGTGCCATCAGTGACGGGGTAGGTTACACTGAAGCTTTCTTT
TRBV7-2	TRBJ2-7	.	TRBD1	CASSVRDRGTYEQYF	TGTGCCAGCAGCGTCCGGGACAGGGGAACCTACGAGCAGTACTTC
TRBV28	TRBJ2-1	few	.	CASSLGRGGNEQFF	TGTGCCAGCAGTTTAGGGAGAGGGGGCAATGAGCAGTTCTTC
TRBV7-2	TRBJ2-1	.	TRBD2	CASSPHLLAGGSNEQFF	TGTGCCAGCAGCCCCCACCTTCTAGCGGGAGGCTCCAATGAGCAGTTCTTC
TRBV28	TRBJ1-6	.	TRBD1	CASSFGQGGNSPLHF	TGTGCCAGCAGTTTCGGTCAGGGGGGCAATTCACCCCTCCACTTT
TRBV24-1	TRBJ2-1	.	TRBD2	CATSDTSGAPGAHEQFF	TGTGCCACCAGTGACACTAGCGGGGCCCCCGGGGCCCATGAGCAGTTCTTC
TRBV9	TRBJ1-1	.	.	CASSVAEGTAFF	TGTGCCAGCAGCGTAGCGGAGGGGACAGCTTTCTTT
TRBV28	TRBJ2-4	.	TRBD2	CASSLGGVSAKNIQYF	TGTGCCAGCAGTTTGGGGGGGGTTTCGGCCAAAAACATTCAGTACTTC